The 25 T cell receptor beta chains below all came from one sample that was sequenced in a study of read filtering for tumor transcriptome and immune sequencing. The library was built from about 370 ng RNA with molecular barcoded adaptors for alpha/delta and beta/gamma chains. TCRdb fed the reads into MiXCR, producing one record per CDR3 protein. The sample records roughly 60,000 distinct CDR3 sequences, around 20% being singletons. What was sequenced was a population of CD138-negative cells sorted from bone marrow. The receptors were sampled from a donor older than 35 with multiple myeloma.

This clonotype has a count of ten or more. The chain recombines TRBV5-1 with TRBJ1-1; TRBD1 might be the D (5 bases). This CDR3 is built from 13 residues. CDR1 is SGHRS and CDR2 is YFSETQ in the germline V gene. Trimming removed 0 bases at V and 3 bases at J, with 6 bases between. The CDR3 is CASSLGGDTEAFF. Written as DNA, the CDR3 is TGCGCCAGCAGCTTGGGGGGGGACACTGAAGCTTTCTTT. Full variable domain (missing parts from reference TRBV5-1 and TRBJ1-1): KAGVTQTPRYLIKTRGQQVTLSCSPISGHRSVSWYQQTPGQGLQFLFEYFSETQRNKGNFPGRFSGRQFSNSRSEMNVSTLELGDSALYLCASSLGGDTEAFFGQGTRLTVV.

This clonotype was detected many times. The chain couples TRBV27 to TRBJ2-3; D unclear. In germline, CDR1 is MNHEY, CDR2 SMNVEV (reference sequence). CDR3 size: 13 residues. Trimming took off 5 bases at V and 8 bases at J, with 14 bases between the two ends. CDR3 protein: CASSGPGIGTQYF. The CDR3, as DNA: TGTGCCAGCAGTGGACCAGGAATCGGTACGCAGTATTTT.

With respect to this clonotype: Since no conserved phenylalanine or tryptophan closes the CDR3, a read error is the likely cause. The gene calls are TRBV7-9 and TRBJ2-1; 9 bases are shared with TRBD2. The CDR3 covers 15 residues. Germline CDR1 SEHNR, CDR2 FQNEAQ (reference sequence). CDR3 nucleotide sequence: TGTGCCAGCAGCCTGACTAGCGGTATCTACAATGGGCAGTTCCTC. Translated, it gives CASSLTSGIYNGQFL.

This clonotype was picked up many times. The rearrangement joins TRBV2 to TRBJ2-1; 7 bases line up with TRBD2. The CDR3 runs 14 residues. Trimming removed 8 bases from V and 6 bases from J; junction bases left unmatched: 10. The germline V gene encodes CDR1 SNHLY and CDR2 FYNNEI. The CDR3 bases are TGTGCCAGCCGGGTATCTAGCGGACCCAATGAGCAGTTCTTC. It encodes CASRVSSGPNEQFF.

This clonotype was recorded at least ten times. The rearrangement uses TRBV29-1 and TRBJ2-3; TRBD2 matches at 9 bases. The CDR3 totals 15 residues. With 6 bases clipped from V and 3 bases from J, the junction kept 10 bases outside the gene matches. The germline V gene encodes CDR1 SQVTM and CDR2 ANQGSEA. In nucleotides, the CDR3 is TGCAGCGTCCCATTAGGCGGGGGGGCAACAGATACGCAGTATTTT. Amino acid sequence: CSVPLGGGATDTQYF.

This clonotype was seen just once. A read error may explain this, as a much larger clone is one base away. DNA of the CDR3: TGTGCCAGCAGCTTGGATAGGACTAGCGGTTGCAATGAGCAGTTCTTC. Translating it yields CASSLDRTSGCNEQFF. The genes are TRBV5-4 and TRBJ2-1; 10 bases match TRBD2. CDR3 length: 16 residues. Germline trimming cut 0 bases from V and 6 bases from J; bases unmatched to any gene: 6. From germline, CDR1 is SGHNT and CDR2 YYREEE (reference sequence).

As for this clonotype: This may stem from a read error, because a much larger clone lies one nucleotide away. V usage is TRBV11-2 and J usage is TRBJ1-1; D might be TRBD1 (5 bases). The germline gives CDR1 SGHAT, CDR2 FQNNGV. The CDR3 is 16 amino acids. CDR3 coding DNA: TGTGCCAGCAGCCGCACCGGGGGAGACGGATACACTGAAGTTTTCTTT. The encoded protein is CASSRTGGDGYTEVFF.

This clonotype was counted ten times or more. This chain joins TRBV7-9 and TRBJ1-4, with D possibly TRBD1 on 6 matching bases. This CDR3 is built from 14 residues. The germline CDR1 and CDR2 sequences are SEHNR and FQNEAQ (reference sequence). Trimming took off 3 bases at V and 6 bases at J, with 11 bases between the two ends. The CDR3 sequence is CASSFTGLDEKLFF. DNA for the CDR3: TGTGCCAGCAGCTTTACAGGGTTGGATGAAAAACTGTTTTTT.

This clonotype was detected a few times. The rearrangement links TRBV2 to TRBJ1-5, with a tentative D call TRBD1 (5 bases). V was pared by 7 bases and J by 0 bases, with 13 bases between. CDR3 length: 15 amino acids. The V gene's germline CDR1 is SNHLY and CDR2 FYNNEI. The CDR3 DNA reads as TGTGCCAGCACCTCTGACAGCTATAGCAATCAGCCCCAGCATTTT. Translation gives CASTSDSYSNQPQHF.

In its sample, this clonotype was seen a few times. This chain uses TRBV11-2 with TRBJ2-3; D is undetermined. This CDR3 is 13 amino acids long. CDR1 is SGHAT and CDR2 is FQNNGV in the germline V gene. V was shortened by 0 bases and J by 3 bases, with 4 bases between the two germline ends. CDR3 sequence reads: CASSLELTDTQYF. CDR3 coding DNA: TGTGCCAGCAGCTTAGAGTTAACAGATACGCAGTATTTT.

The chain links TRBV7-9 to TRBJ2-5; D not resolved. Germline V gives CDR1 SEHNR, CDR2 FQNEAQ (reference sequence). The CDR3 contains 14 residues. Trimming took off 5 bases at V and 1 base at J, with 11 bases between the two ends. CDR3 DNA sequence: TGTGCCAGCAGCCCACATACGCTCCAAGAGACCCAGTACTTC. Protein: CASSPHTLQETQYF.

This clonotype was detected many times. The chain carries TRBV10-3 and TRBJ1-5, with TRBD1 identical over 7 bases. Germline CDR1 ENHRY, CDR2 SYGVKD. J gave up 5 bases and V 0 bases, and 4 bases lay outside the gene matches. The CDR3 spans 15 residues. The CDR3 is CAISESIGGYQPQHF. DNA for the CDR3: TGTGCCATCAGTGAGTCGATAGGGGGCTATCAGCCCCAGCATTTT.

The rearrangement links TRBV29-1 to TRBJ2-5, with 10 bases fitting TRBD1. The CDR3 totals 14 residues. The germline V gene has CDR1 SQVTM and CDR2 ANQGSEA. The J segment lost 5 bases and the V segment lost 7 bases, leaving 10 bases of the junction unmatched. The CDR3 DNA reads TGCAGCGACATCCCGACAGGGGGCTCGGAGACCCAGTACTTC. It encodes CSDIPTGGSETQYF.

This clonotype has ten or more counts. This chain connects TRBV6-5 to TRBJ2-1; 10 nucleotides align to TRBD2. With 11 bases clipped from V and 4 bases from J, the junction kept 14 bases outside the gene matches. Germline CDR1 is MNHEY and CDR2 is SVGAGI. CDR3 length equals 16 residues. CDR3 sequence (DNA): TGTGCCGGCAAAGTTTCACTAGCGGGAAGGTACAATGAGCAGTTCTTC. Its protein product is CAGKVSLAGRYNEQFF.

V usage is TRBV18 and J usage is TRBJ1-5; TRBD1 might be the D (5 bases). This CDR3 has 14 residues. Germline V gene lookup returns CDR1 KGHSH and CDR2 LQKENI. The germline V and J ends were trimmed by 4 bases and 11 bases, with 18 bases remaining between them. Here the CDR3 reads CASSLDSEQRAQHF. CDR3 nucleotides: TGTGCCAGCTCACTAGACAGCGAGCAAAGGGCCCAGCATTTT.

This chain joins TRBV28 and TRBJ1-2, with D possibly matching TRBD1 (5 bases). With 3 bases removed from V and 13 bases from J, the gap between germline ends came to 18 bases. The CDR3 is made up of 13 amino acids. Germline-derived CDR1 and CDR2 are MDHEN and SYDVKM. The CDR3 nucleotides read TGTGCCAGCAGTTTCGAACAGGATATCAGTTGCACCTTC. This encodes CASSFEQDISCTF.

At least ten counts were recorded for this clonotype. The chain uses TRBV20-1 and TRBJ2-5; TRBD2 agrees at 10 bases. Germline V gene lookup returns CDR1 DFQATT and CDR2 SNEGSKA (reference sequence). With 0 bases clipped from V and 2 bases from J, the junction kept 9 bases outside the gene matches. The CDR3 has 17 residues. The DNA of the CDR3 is TGCAGTGCTAGAGAAGGGGTTCCGGGACTAGCGCAAGAGACCCAGTACTTC. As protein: CSAREGVPGLAQETQYF.

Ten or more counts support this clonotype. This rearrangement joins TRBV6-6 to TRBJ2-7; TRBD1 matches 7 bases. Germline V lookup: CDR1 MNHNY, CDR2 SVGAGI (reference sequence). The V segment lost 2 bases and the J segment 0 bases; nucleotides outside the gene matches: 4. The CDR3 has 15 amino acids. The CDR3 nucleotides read TGTGCCAGCAGTTACACAGACAGGGACTCCTACGAGCAGTACTTC. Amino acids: CASSYTDRDSYEQYF.

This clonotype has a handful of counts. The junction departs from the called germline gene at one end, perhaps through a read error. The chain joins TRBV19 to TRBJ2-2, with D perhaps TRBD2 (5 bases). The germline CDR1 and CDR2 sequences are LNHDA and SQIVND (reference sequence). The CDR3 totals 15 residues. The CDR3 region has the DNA TGTGCGAGTAACGAGGCGGGCACGTTCACCGGGGAGCTGTTTTTT. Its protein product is CASNEAGTFTGELFF. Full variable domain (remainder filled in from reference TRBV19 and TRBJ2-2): DGGITQSPKYLFRKEGQNVTLSCEQNLNHDAMYWYRQDPGQGLRLIYYSQIVNDFQKGDIAEGYSVSREKKESFPLTVTSAQKNPTAFYLCASNEAGTFTGELFFGEGSRLTVL.

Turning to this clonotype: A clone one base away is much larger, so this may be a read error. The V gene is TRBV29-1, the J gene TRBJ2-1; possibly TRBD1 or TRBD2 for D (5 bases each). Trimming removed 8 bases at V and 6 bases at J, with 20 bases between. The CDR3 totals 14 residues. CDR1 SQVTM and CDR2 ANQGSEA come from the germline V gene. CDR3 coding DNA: TGCAGCCTTGTGGGGGTAGCCCTGGGCAATGAGCAGTTCTTC. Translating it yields CSLVGVALGNEQFF.

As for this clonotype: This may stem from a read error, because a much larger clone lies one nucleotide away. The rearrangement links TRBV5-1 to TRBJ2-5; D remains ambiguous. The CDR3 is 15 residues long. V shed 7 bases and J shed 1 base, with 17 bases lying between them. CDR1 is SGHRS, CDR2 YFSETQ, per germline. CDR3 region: CASGSRPGGQETQYF. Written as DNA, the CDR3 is TGCGCCAGCGGCAGCCGGCCGGGTGGCCAAGAGACCCAGTACTTC.

CDR3 region: CSARGTSNSPLHF. As DNA, the CDR3 is TGCAGTGCTAGGGGGACTTCGAATTCACCCCTCCACTTT. This chain connects TRBV20-1 to TRBJ1-6; D possibly corresponds to TRBD1 (5 bases). Between the trimmed V and J ends, which lost 3 bases and 7 bases, there was a span of 10 bases. This CDR3 is 13 amino acids long. The germline CDR1 and CDR2 sequences are DFQATT and SNEGSKA (reference sequence).

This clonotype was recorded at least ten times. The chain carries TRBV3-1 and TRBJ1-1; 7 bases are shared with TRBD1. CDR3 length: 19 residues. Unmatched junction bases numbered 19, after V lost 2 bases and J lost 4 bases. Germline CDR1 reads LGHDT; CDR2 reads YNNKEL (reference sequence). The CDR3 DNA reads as TGTGCCAGCAGCCAACGGGCGGGACAGCGGGGCCGAAGGGGCACTGAAGCTTTCTTT. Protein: CASSQRAGQRGRRGTEAFF.

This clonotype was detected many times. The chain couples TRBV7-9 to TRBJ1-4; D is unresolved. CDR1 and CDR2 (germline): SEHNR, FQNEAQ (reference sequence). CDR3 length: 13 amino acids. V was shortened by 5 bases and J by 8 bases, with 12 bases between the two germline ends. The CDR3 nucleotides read TGTGCCAGCAGCGACTTTGGGGAGGAAAAACTGTTTTTT. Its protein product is CASSDFGEEKLFF.

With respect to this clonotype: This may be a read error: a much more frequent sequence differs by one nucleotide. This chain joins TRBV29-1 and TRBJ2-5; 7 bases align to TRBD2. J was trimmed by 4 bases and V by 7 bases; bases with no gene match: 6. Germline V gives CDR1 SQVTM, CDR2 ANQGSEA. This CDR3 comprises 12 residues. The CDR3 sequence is CSAGGVSETQYF. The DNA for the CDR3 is TGCAGCGCTGGGGGGGTATCAGAGACCCAGTACTTC.